This entry concerns a single T cell receptor (beta chain). This record comes from a study of control samples from healthy donors and cancer patients. Sequencing was performed with immunoSEQ multiplex PCR; in TCRdb, only in-frame clones are kept and a portion is missing. The sample records about 130,000 clones, over 75% being singletons. The germline CDR1 and CDR2 sequences are LNHDA and SQIVND (reference sequence). This CDR3 has 15 residues. Trimming took off 4 bases at V and 7 bases at J, with 19 bases between the two ends. This receptor was identified in a man aged 18 to 30 in good health. The sequenced sample was blood. The chain uses TRBV19 and TRBJ1-2; the D gene is possibly TRBD1 (5 bases). As DNA, the CDR3 is TGTGCCAGTAGTACACCAGGGAGGAGAACGACTGGCTACACCTTC. The encoded protein is CASSTPGRRTTGYTF. Full variable domain (outside the CDR3, taken from reference TRBV19 and TRBJ1-2): DGGITQSPKYLFRKEGQNVTLSCEQNLNHDAMYWYRQDPGQGLRLIYYSQIVNDFQKGDIAEGYSVSREKKESFPLTVTSAQKNPTAFYLCASSTPGRRTTGYTFGSGTRLTVV.